This T cell receptor beta chain was identified during a study of cytomegalovirus exposure and HLA in healthy donors. This clone was seen a single time. Its matching antigen is unknown. Researchers ran the PCR with 60 Vbeta and 13 Jbeta primers. TCRdb's table, derived via immunoSEQ multiplex PCR, lists solely in-frame clones and lacks some. The data show roughly 99,000 clones, over 65% seen once. The study's findings and limits: Analysis was carried out at a later point, and it linked a missense DCLRE1C variant to TCR beta V- and J-gene trimming. Productive status was seen about 87% or about 30% of the time for most TCR beta V segments in an earlier analysis. A cluster of highly shared sequence variants was likely a sequencing artifact.

The CDR3 has 14 amino acids. From germline, CDR1 is SNHLY and CDR2 FYNNEI. V gene TRBV2 combines with J gene TRBJ2-5, with TRBD2 matching over 10 bases. The DNA end lines up better with TRBJ2-7; the J call may be wrong. This receptor was taken from a man aged 55 to 69 in good health and CMV-seropositive. The specimen sequenced was PBMCs. The CDR3 loop reads CASNPGLATREQYF. Written as DNA, the CDR3 is TGTGCCAGCAACCCGGGACTAGCGACCCGCGAGCAGTACTTC.